This T cell receptor beta chain was obtained from a study of blood T cell repertoires in COVID-19. Study in general: Samples came from the United States, Italy and Spain, spanning acute and convalescent COVID-19. The analysed material was cDNA or gDNA that came from T cells, B-cell-depleted T cells, or PBMCs.

Study processing details: Estimation of nucleated cell counts was performed using reference gene primer amplification. Data came from immunoSEQ multiplex PCR; TCRdb stores just in-frame clones and leaves some out. V and J calls and clone size come straight from that table; D and trimming were deduced from the DNA. The data contain 300,000 or so clones, around four fifths of them singletons. Germline loops: CDR1 LNHDA, CDR2 SQIVND (reference sequence). The CDR3 consists of 13 residues. V was pared by 8 bases and J by 7 bases, with 14 bases between. The sequence derives from a woman between 45 and 65 years old with active or convalescent COVID-19. The sequencing sample was made of peripheral blood. The chain recombines TRBV19 with TRBJ1-4, with D maybe TRBD1 (6 bases). The CDR3 nucleotides read TGTGCCAGTGCGACAGGCAGGGGTGAAAAACTGTTTTTT. The encoded protein is CASATGRGEKLFF.